The next 15 T cell receptor beta chains were all read from a single sample in a study of post-analysis software for immune sequencing data. Unique molecular identifiers had been added to the TCR beta cDNA libraries. TCRdb reprocessed the PCR reads via MiXCR and lists one record per CDR3 protein. The sample yields about 400,000 distinct CDR3 sequences, roughly 35% seen once. The study's findings and limits: Patients carried a handful of TRBV segments more frequently than controls did, and TRBV5-6, TRBV5-1 and TRBV20-1 were among them.

These receptors lack a known antigen. Sequenced material: blood. These receptors were taken from a girl aged 5-17 years with multiple sclerosis.

This chain links TRBV2 with TRBJ1-1; no reliable D call. Germline loops: CDR1 SNHLY, CDR2 FYNNEI. This CDR3 has 12 amino acids. V gave up 7 bases and J gave up 1 base, with 7 bases separating them. CDR3 nucleotide sequence: TGTGCCAGCATTCTCGAGAACACTGAAGCTTTCTTT. It codes for CASILENTEAFF. Full variable domain (rest looked up from reference TRBV2 and TRBJ1-1): EPEVTQTPSHQVTQMGQEVILRCVPISNHLYFYWYRQILGQKVEFLVSFYNNEISEKSEIFDDQFSVERPDGSNFTLKIRSTKLEDSAMYFCASILENTEAFFGQGTRLTVV.

The chain links TRBV7-9 to TRBJ2-1; possibly TRBD1 or TRBD2 for D (6 bases each). V dropped 2 bases and J dropped 6 bases, with 14 bases sitting between them. CDR1 SEHNR and CDR2 FQNEAQ come from the germline V gene (reference sequence). The CDR3 totals 15 residues. Written as DNA, the CDR3 is TGTGCCAGCAGCTTAAGGGCAGGGGAGGTCAATGAGCAGTTCTTC. Translation: CASSLRAGEVNEQFF.

This rearrangement joins TRBV9 to TRBJ1-2, with TRBD1 matching over 7 bases. Germline V gives CDR1 SGDLS, CDR2 YYNGEE. Trimming at V came to 0 bases and at J to 8 bases, leaving 7 bases not matched to a gene. This CDR3 spans 14 amino acids. The CDR3 region has the DNA TGTGCCAGCAGCGTAGGACAGGGCCTGAAGGGCTACACCTTC. Its protein is CASSVGQGLKGYTF.

This clonotype has a handful of counts. DNA for the CDR3: TGCAGCGCTGTGGTGAGGGCCCAAGAAGCTTTCTTT. This codes for CSAVVRAQEAFF. The J gene is TRBJ1-1, the V gene TRBV29-1; D gene unclear. With 7 bases removed from V and 8 bases from J, the gap between germline ends came to 17 bases. The germline CDR1 and CDR2 sequences are SQVTM and ANQGSEA. The CDR3 has 12 amino acids.

This clonotype has more than one count but fewer than ten. J is TRBJ2-1 and V is TRBV7-2, with a weak D call TRBD2 (7 bases). Germline V gives CDR1 SGHTA, CDR2 FQGNSA. The ends were cut back, 6 bases at V and 7 bases at J, with 19 bases in the middle. CDR3 size: 15 residues. The CDR3 DNA follows: TGTGCCAGCAGGGCCTGGGCGGGGGCGGGTAATGAGCAGTTCTTC. Encoded protein: CASRAWAGAGNEQFF.

This clonotype was observed a handful of times. This rearrangement joins TRBV27 to TRBJ2-7; 9 bases line up with TRBD1. The junction had 3 bases not matched to a gene; V was cut back by 1 base and J by 5 bases. This CDR3 contains 14 residues. The V gene's germline CDR1 is MNHEY and CDR2 SMNVEV (reference sequence). This CDR3 is CASSLWTGDHEQYF. The CDR3 DNA is TGTGCCAGCAGTTTATGGACAGGGGACCACGAGCAGTACTTC.

There are a few counts of this clonotype. The chain is built from TRBV5-1 and TRBJ1-2; the match to TRBD1 covers 7 bases. This CDR3 spans 17 amino acids. Germline CDR1 SGHRS, CDR2 YFSETQ. Trimming removed 0 bases from V and 2 bases from J; junction bases left unmatched: 10. The CDR3 sequence: CASSLVPPDRVNYGYTF. The CDR3, as DNA: TGCGCCAGCAGCTTGGTGCCCCCCGACAGGGTAAACTATGGCTACACCTTC.

This CDR3 is CASSESYTEAFF. The CDR3 region has the DNA TGTGCCAGCAGTGAGAGCTACACTGAAGCTTTCTTT. This rearrangement joins TRBV2 to TRBJ1-1, with no clear D. Trimming took off 3 bases at V and 3 bases at J, with 5 bases between the two ends. This CDR3 region has 12 residues. Germline values: CDR1 SNHLY, CDR2 FYNNEI.

The chain has TRBV27 and TRBJ2-7; TRBD1 is a possible D gene (5 bases). V lost 7 bases, J lost 3 bases, and 10 bases lay in between. Germline assignment: CDR1 MNHEY and CDR2 SMNVEV (reference sequence). CDR3 length: 12 residues. CDR3 sequence: CASKGMGYEQYF. DNA of the CDR3: TGTGCCAGCAAGGGGATGGGCTACGAGCAGTACTTC.

In its sample, this clonotype was seen a few times. The V call is TRBV7-3, the J call TRBJ2-7, with TRBD1 matching over 8 bases. The CDR3 is made up of 15 amino acids. Germline CDR1 reads SGHTA; CDR2 reads FQGTGA. V lost 2 bases, J lost 3 bases, and 6 bases stayed unmatched. The CDR3 bases are TGTGCCAGCAGCTTATGGCCGGGACAGGACTACGAGCAGTACTTC. It specifies CASSLWPGQDYEQYF.

On this clonotype: A read error may produce the germline difference seen at one junction end. The chain carries TRBV7-9 and TRBJ2-5; 9 positions agree with TRBD2. Germline V gene lookup returns CDR1 SEHNR and CDR2 FQNEAQ (reference sequence). The CDR3 has 15 residues. The CDR3 spells CASSYLAGWYETQYF. Written as DNA, the CDR3 is TGCGCCAGCAGCTACCTAGCGGGGTGGTATGAGACCCAGTACTTC.

The genes are TRBV5-1 and TRBJ1-1, with a possible D match to TRBD1 (5 bases). The length of the CDR3 is 15 residues. Trimming removed 1 base at V and 6 bases at J, with 16 bases between. The germline V gene encodes CDR1 SGHRS and CDR2 YFSETQ. CDR3 in amino acids: CASSLSRARGPEAFF. DNA for the CDR3: TGCGCCAGCAGCTTGTCCCGTGCCCGGGGCCCTGAAGCTTTCTTT.

This clonotype came up a few times. V is TRBV5-4 and J is TRBJ2-1; 12 nucleotides agree with TRBD2. The CDR3 loop spans 18 amino acids. Per the germline V gene, CDR1 is SGHNT and CDR2 is YYREEE (reference sequence). The V and J ends lost 3 bases and 5 bases, in that order; junction bases with no gene match: 12. The CDR3 sequence is CASSSPSGGAGGDNEQFF. CDR3 sequence (DNA): TGTGCCAGCAGCTCCCCTAGCGGGGGGGCCGGGGGGGACAATGAGCAGTTCTTC. The entire variable domain, with the rest obtained from reference TRBV5-4 and TRBJ2-1, is as follows: ETGVTQSPTHLIKTRGQQVTLRCSSQSGHNTVSWYQQALGQGPQFIFQYYREEENGRGNFPPRFSGLQFPNYSSELNVNALELDDSALYLCASSSPSGGAGGDNEQFFGPGTRLTVL.

V and J are TRBV27 and TRBJ2-3; no firm D call. Germline loops: CDR1 MNHEY, CDR2 SMNVEV (reference sequence). The CDR3 length is 13 residues. The V end lost 4 bases, the J end lost 1 base, and 6 bases lay between the germline ends. The chain's CDR3 is CASSYKRTDTQYF. In DNA form, the CDR3 reads TGTGCCAGCAGTTATAAACGCACAGATACGCAGTATTTT.

This rearrangement joins TRBV5-1 to TRBJ2-3; 9 nucleotides align to TRBD1. CDR1 SGHRS and CDR2 YFSETQ come from the germline V gene. With V trimmed by 0 bases and J by 4 bases, 3 bases remained unmatched. This CDR3 has 15 residues. The CDR3 nucleotides are TGCGCCAGCAGCTTGGGACAGGGGGGAGCAGATACGCAGTATTTT. This translates into CASSLGQGGADTQYF.